Listed below are T cell receptor beta chains from one sample, sequenced in a study of T cells expressing NK-cell markers. After re-calling the 5' RACE reads, TCRdb lists one entry per CDR3 protein, DNA absent. The sample data list about 260,000 distinct CDR3 sequences. Sequencing input: blood T cells: a sorted CD56 or NKG2C T cell subset, CD4+ or CD8+ T cells, or bulk PBMC T cells (not recorded which). The receptors stem from a man in his late teens or twenties in good health. Both conserved end residues are part of each CDR3. The order of the fields is J gene, V gene, CDR3 protein.

TRBJ1-1 TRBV6-1 CASSPRSRGVHTEAFF
TRBJ2-6 TRBV5-4 CASSFFGGGANVLTF
TRBJ1-1 TRBV29-1 CSVGGQEWGSLEAFF
TRBJ2-1 TRBV30 CAWSVLGGLYNEQFF
TRBJ2-5 TRBV7-9 CASSWSGAKETQYF
TRBJ2-1 TRBV7-3 CASSAQGLGQFF
TRBJ2-3 TRBV12-3/TRBV12-4 CASKFGGAYMDTQYF
TRBJ2-7 TRBV5-1 CASSLEQTSGYYEQYF
TRBJ2-3 TRBV2 CASRGPVNTQYF
TRBJ2-1 TRBV4-2 CASSQVSRFGGGGGNEQFF
TRBJ2-1 TRBV7-8 CASSLAKSRDWGYNEQFF
TRBJ2-5 TRBV7-2 CASSRVPRDPRETQYF
TRBJ2-1 TRBV10-3 CAIRREYGTEYNEQFF
TRBJ2-1 TRBV29-1 CSVEERINEQFF
TRBJ2-3 TRBV25-1 CASSDKAKTDTQYF
TRBJ2-2 TRBV10-3 CAIRGRDTGELFF